Each of the 9 T cell receptor beta chains below was sequenced from the same sample in a study of beta chain features in type 1 diabetes. Expressed TCRB transcripts were sequenced because the entire RNA isolate underwent reverse transcription. Profiling relied on immunoSEQ multiplex PCR, and the TCRdb table lists in-frame clones only, not all of them. The sample consists of 250,000 to 350,000 clones, approximately 14% of them appearing once. The specimen was central memory CD4+ T cells from blood. Receptors were obtained from a man aged 25 to 40 in good health.

This clone was observed many times. The chain uses TRBV4-1 and TRBJ2-1; 11 positions match TRBD2. After removal of 2 bases from V and 8 bases from J, the junction contained 5 bases not matched to a gene. The CDR3 is 15 amino acids. Germline values: CDR1 MGHRA, CDR2 YSYEKL. The CDR3 region has the DNA TGCGCCAGCAGCCAACTACTAGCGGGAGCTCATGAGCAGTTCTTC. Translating gives CASSQLLAGAHEQFF.

The CDR3 reads CASSLRDIRSGNTIYF. CDR3 sequence (DNA): TGTGCCAGCAGCCTCCGGGACATCCGCTCTGGAAACACCATATATTTT. The chain employs TRBV6-6 and TRBJ1-3, with a weak D call TRBD1 (6 bases). There are 16 residues in the CDR3. Trimming cost V 6 bases and J 0 bases, with 15 bases left between them. Per the germline V gene, CDR1 is MNHNY and CDR2 is SVGAGI (reference sequence).

This clone has a handful of counts. V is TRBV11-3 and J is TRBJ2-1, with unresolved D. With 2 bases removed from V and 2 bases from J, the gap between germline ends came to 1 base. The germline gives CDR1 SGHNT, CDR2 YENEEA. The CDR3 runs 12 residues. CDR3 DNA sequence: TGTGCCAGCAGCTTACCCTACAATGAGCAGTTCTTC. It is translated as CASSLPYNEQFF.

CDR3 sequence reads: CASSFHYEQYV. The CDR3 DNA follows: TGTGCCAGCAGCTTCCACTACGAGCAGTACGTC. This chain links TRBV7-8 with TRBJ2-7; D not certain. With 3 bases removed from V and 3 bases from J, the gap between germline ends came to 3 bases. Germline CDR1 SGHVS, CDR2 FQNEAQ. CDR3 length: 11 amino acids.

This clone was seen only a few times. The chain links TRBV30 to TRBJ1-5; TRBD1 is a possible D gene (5 bases). With 2 bases removed from V and 1 base from J, the gap between germline ends came to 9 bases. This CDR3 contains 14 residues. The germline gives CDR1 GTSNPN, CDR2 SVGIG (reference sequence). CDR3 in amino acids: CAWSSGDSNQPQHF. CDR3 nucleotide sequence: TGTGCCTGGAGTAGCGGGGACAGCAATCAGCCCCAGCATTTT.

Many counts were recorded for this clone. The CDR3: CASSQEAGVGYTF. The CDR3 nucleotides read TGTGCCAGCAGCCAAGAGGCAGGGGTCGGCTACACCTTC. The chain links TRBV14 to TRBJ1-2, with D possibly being TRBD1 (6 bases). Germline V CDR1 and CDR2: SGHDN, FVKESK. Trimming stripped 0 bases from V and 8 bases from J, with 10 bases between. CDR3 size: 13 residues.

This clone appeared a few times. The genes are TRBV5-4 and TRBJ2-2, with 8 bases aligning to TRBD1. The length of the CDR3 is 15 residues. From germline, CDR1 is SGHNT and CDR2 YYREEE (reference sequence). V lost 3 bases, J lost 1 base, and 2 bases stayed unmatched. The CDR3 nucleotides are TGTGCCAGCAGCTCTGGACAGGGGAACACCGGGGAGCTGTTTTTT. It is translated as CASSSGQGNTGELFF.

The chain joins TRBV5-1 to TRBJ1-1; D ambiguous. V lost 2 bases to trimming and J lost 5 bases, with 16 bases between them. There are 15 residues in the CDR3. Per the germline V gene, CDR1 is SGHRS and CDR2 is YFSETQ. Here the CDR3 DNA reads TGCGCCAGCAGCTTAGGGTCTGGGCTTCGGACTGAAGCTTTCTTT. Translating it yields CASSLGSGLRTEAFF. The variable domain in full, with the rest retrieved from reference TRBV5-1 and TRBJ1-1, is KAGVTQTPRYLIKTRGQQVTLSCSPISGHRSVSWYQQTPGQGLQFLFEYFSETQRNKGNFPGRFSGRQFSNSRSEMNVSTLELGDSALYLCASSLGSGLRTEAFFGQGTRLTVV.

In its sample, this clone was seen a few times. The chain links TRBV6-1 to TRBJ2-3, with 7 bases identical to TRBD2. This CDR3 contains 15 residues. The germline gives CDR1 MNHNS, CDR2 SASEGT. Trimming cost V 3 bases and J 0 bases; bases outside gene matches: 3. The DNA for the CDR3 is TGTGCCAGCAGTGAGGGTAGCGGGAGCACAGATACGCAGTATTTT. Translating gives CASSEGSGSTDTQYF.